The 10 T cell receptor beta chains listed next were all sequenced from one sample in a study of blood T cell repertoires in COVID-19. The data were produced by immunoSEQ multiplex PCR, yet TCRdb's version contains in-frame clones alone and is incomplete. Among more than 95,000 clones listed, around three quarters were seen once. Sequencing was done on a sample of peripheral blood. The receptors were sampled from a man in his 70s with acute or convalescent COVID-19.

The rearrangement links TRBV28 to TRBJ1-6; 7 bases map to TRBD1. V lost 3 bases, J lost 6 bases, and 5 bases stayed unmatched. CDR1 is MDHEN and CDR2 is SYDVKM in the germline V gene. CDR3 size: 15 residues. Here the CDR3 reads CASSFAGTANSPLHF. The CDR3 DNA is TGTGCCAGCAGTTTCGCCGGGACAGCTAATTCACCCCTCCACTTT.

This clone appeared a few times. This rearrangement joins TRBV27 to TRBJ2-2; unclear D gene. The CDR3 spans 15 residues. Germline assignment: CDR1 MNHEY and CDR2 SMNVEV (reference sequence). V was trimmed by 7 bases and J by 0 bases, leaving 12 bases between them. CDR3 nucleotide sequence: TGTGCCAGCACGAAAGCGTTCGCGAACACCGGGGAGCTGTTTTTT. Amino acids: CASTKAFANTGELFF.

The CDR3 DNA reads as TGTGCCAGCTCACCCCGGGGACAGGGACAATCTATGAACACTGAAGCTTTCTTT. Translating it yields CASSPRGQGQSMNTEAFF. The V and J genes are TRBV18 and TRBJ1-1, with TRBD1 identical over 9 bases. Trimming cost V 3 bases and J 0 bases; bases outside gene matches: 11. CDR1 KGHSH and CDR2 LQKENI come from the germline V gene. The CDR3 runs to 18 residues.

This clone showed up just a few times. This chain links TRBV18 with TRBJ2-2; D remains ambiguous. Germline CDR1 reads KGHSH; CDR2 reads LQKENI. Trimming cost V 3 bases and J 0 bases, with 11 bases left between them. This CDR3 spans 16 amino acids. CDR3 residues: CASSPWSSANTGELFF. CDR3 nucleotides: TGTGCCAGCTCACCGTGGAGCAGCGCGAACACCGGGGAGCTGTTTTTT.

The rearrangement uses TRBV1 and TRBJ2-1; the tabulated D call, TRBD2, remains unverified against the DNA. TRBV1 is described as a pseudogene. The CDR3 is 15 residues long. CDR3 nucleotides: TGCACCAGCAGCCAAGATCAGACTAGAGATAATGAGCAGTTCTTC. Protein sequence: CTSSQDQTRDNEQFF.

V usage is TRBV19 and J usage is TRBJ1-5; unclear D gene. The CDR3 extends over 14 amino acids. V was trimmed by 5 bases and J by 4 bases, leaving 12 bases between them. Germline V gene data show CDR1 as LNHDA and CDR2 as SQIVND (reference sequence). The CDR3 DNA sequence: TGTGCCAGTAGTGGGAGCGCAGAAAATCAGCCCCAGCATTTT. Translating gives CASSGSAENQPQHF.

V and J are TRBV9 and TRBJ2-1; 10 bases fit TRBD2. Unmatched junction bases numbered 9, after V lost 4 bases and J lost 2 bases. The CDR3 runs 17 residues. Germline loops: CDR1 SGDLS, CDR2 YYNGEE. CDR3 in amino acids: CASSPRTSGATYNEQFF. The CDR3 region has the DNA TGTGCCAGCAGCCCGCGGACTAGCGGCGCGACCTACAATGAGCAGTTCTTC.

CDR3 protein: CAISESQTADTQYF. The CDR3 nucleotides read TGTGCCATCAGTGAGTCCCAGACTGCTGATACGCAGTATTTT. This chain links TRBV10-3 with TRBJ2-3, with unresolved D. The V end lost 0 bases, the J end lost 6 bases, and 10 bases lay between the germline ends. CDR1 ENHRY and CDR2 SYGVKD come from the germline V gene. The CDR3 runs to 14 residues.

This clone was seen only once. CDR3 amino acids: CASSFGGDTDTQYF. The DNA of the CDR3 is TGTGCCAGCAGCTTTGGAGGAGACACAGATACGCAGTATTTT. The chain has TRBV7-8 and TRBJ2-3, with D perhaps TRBD2 (5 bases). V was trimmed by 3 bases and J by 2 bases, leaving 9 bases between them. CDR1 and CDR2 from the germline V gene are SGHVS and FQNEAQ. This CDR3 is built from 14 residues.

V is TRBV9 and J is TRBJ2-3, with D perhaps matching TRBD1 (6 bases). The CDR3 is made up of 14 amino acids. Germline V gene data show CDR1 as SGDLS and CDR2 as YYNGEE. Deletions cut 0 bases from V and 6 bases from J, with 11 bases between. The CDR3 reads CASSVAGAGDTQYF. The CDR3 region has the DNA TGTGCCAGCAGCGTAGCAGGGGCCGGGGATACGCAGTATTTT.